The T cell receptor (beta chain) described here comes from a study of post-analysis software for immune sequencing data. Overall study: There were relapsing-remitting, secondary progressive and progressive-relapsing multiple sclerosis among the disease courses included. Study-wide results and limits: In patients, five or six TRBV segments were more frequent than in controls, with TRBV5-6, TRBV5-1 and TRBV20-1 among them.

Tagging with unique molecular identifiers was a feature of the TCR beta cDNA libraries. TCRdb passed the PCR reads through MiXCR, listing each CDR3 protein once. The sample gives about 810,000 distinct CDR3 sequences, around 53% of which show up once; roughly 4.4% is in the top ten. This CDR3 contains 15 residues. Trimming shortened V by 5 bases and J by 2 bases, and 13 bases separated the two germline ends. CDR1 and CDR2 from the germline V gene are ENHRY and SYGVKD. Notes on this clonotype: The antigen remains unidentified.

The sequenced sample was blood. The rearrangement links TRBV10-3 to TRBJ1-5; D gene uncertain. The receptor's source is a girl aged 10-17 years with multiple sclerosis. This CDR3 reads CAISPSAGGNQPQHF. The CDR3 nucleotides are TGTGCCATCAGTCCTTCAGCAGGAGGCAATCAGCCCCAGCATTTT.